The 28 T cell receptor beta chains given below trace back to one sample, sequenced in a study of response to subunit inactivated influenza vaccine. Via MiXCR, TCRdb re-called the RT-PCR reads, giving one row per CDR3 protein. The sample records approximately 700,000 distinct CDR3 sequences, more than 15% being singletons. Specimen: PBMCs from blood, collected 11 to 12 days after vaccination. These receptors were collected from a man aged 50-60 years who received an inactivated influenza vaccine.

Only a few counts were recorded for this clonotype. The genes are TRBV20-1 and TRBJ2-7, with D possibly TRBD2 on 6 matching bases. The CDR3 contains 15 residues. CDR1 and CDR2 from the germline V gene are DFQATT and SNEGSKA (reference sequence). The V end was cut by 0 bases, the J end by 5 bases, with 17 bases between. The CDR3 DNA is TGCAGTGCTAGAGAGATAGGGGACTCCGGGGACGAGCAGTACTTC. Protein sequence: CSAREIGDSGDEQYF.

Many counts were recorded for this clonotype. This chain connects TRBV12-3 or TRBV12-4 to TRBJ2-1; D might be TRBD1 (5 bases). The CDR3 consists of 14 residues. V was clipped by 6 bases and J by 9 bases, with 18 bases between them. The CDR3, as DNA: TGTGCCAGCAGCCTAGGACAAATGGCCCCTGAGCAGTTCTTC. This sequence encodes CASSLGQMAPEQFF.

This sequence joins TRBV4-3 and TRBJ1-2, with D uncertain. V shed 1 base and J shed 1 base, with 7 bases lying between them. Germline loops: CDR1 LGHNA, CDR2 YSLEER. This CDR3 comprises 14 residues. The chain's CDR3 is CASSQGYYNYGYTF. Here the CDR3 DNA reads TGCGCCAGCAGCCAAGGTTACTATAACTATGGCTACACCTTC.

This chain uses TRBV18 with TRBJ2-7, with D perhaps matching TRBD1 (6 bases). V shed 8 bases and J shed 0 bases, with 14 bases lying between them. The CDR3 is 14 residues long. Germline lookup yields CDR1 KGHSH and CDR2 LQKENI. CDR3 loop: CASRPRTASYEQYF. CDR3 DNA: TGTGCCAGCCGCCCACGGACAGCCTCCTACGAGCAGTACTTC.

This chain joins TRBV20-1 and TRBJ2-5; D may be TRBD1 (6 bases). The germline CDR1 and CDR2 sequences are DFQATT and SNEGSKA (reference sequence). The CDR3 has 14 amino acids. The V and J ends lost 3 bases and 2 bases respectively, with 13 bases between them. CDR3 in amino acids: CSARPGTPQETQYF. In DNA form, the CDR3 reads TGCAGTGCTAGGCCCGGGACACCACAAGAGACCCAGTACTTC.

The chain couples TRBV18 to TRBJ1-4, with 8 bases aligning to TRBD1. The germline CDR1 and CDR2 sequences are KGHSH and LQKENI. V lost 3 bases, J lost 8 bases, and 5 bases stayed unmatched. The CDR3 loop spans 14 amino acids. CDR3 sequence reads: CASSPTQGEEKLFF. The CDR3 bases are TGTGCCAGCTCACCTACACAGGGGGAAGAAAAACTGTTTTTT.

This clonotype has more than one count but fewer than ten. This rearrangement joins TRBV12-3 or TRBV12-4 to TRBJ1-6, with TRBD1 as a possible D gene (5 bases). V was clipped by 10 bases and J by 7 bases, with 14 bases between them. The CDR3 length is 13 residues. The CDR3 region has the DNA TGTGCCAATCCGGGACTCCGAAATTCACCCCTCCACTTT. Amino acids: CANPGLRNSPLHF.

This chain links TRBV5-1 with TRBJ2-7; tentative D call: TRBD1 (6 bases). Germline CDR1 and CDR2: SGHRS and YFSETQ. CDR3 length equals 14 residues. The V end lost 5 bases, the J end lost 5 bases, and 17 bases lay between the germline ends. The CDR3 nucleotides read TGCGCCAGCAGTTCGCCTGGGGGCCACCACGAGCAGTACTTC. Protein sequence: CASSSPGGHHEQYF.

The V call is TRBV3-1, the J call TRBJ2-5; D uncertain. CDR3 length: 15 residues. Per the germline V gene, CDR1 is LGHDT and CDR2 is YNNKEL (reference sequence). Trimming took off 0 bases at V and 0 bases at J, with 8 bases between the two ends. CDR3 amino acids: CASSQDWRNQETQYF. The DNA for the CDR3 is TGTGCCAGCAGCCAAGATTGGCGGAACCAAGAGACCCAGTACTTC.

The rearrangement uses TRBV20-1 and TRBJ2-5; 11 bases line up with TRBD1. The CDR3 length is 15 residues. The germline V gene has CDR1 DFQATT and CDR2 SNEGSKA (reference sequence). J lost 5 bases, V lost 3 bases, and 8 bases had no gene match. CDR3 DNA: TGCAGTGCTAGTGCTCCGGGACAGGGGGTGGAGACCCAGTACTTC. Translation: CSASAPGQGVETQYF.

As for this clonotype: Possible read error: a much larger clone is one base away. The chain employs TRBV7-2 and TRBJ2-3, with D unclear. The CDR3 is 12 amino acids. Germline loops: CDR1 SGHTA, CDR2 FQGNSA. V was trimmed by 3 bases and J by 4 bases, leaving 5 bases between them. The CDR3 nucleotides are TGTGCCAGCAGCTTTTACGCAGATACGCAGTATTTT. Translation: CASSFYADTQYF.

In this sample, this clonotype turned up a few times. The V gene is TRBV7-9, the J gene TRBJ1-1; D is ambiguous. From germline, CDR1 is SEHNR and CDR2 FQNEAQ (reference sequence). The length of the CDR3 is 13 residues. V was trimmed by 1 base and J by 8 bases, leaving 11 bases between them. The CDR3 DNA follows: TGTGCCAGCAGCTTAGAATTGAAAGGAGAAGCTTTCTTT. Amino acids: CASSLELKGEAFF.

This sequence joins TRBV6-5 and TRBJ1-4, with D maybe TRBD1 (5 bases). CDR1 and CDR2 from the germline V gene are MNHEY and SVGAGI. V was shortened by 0 bases and J by 2 bases, with 13 bases between the two germline ends. The CDR3 length is 17 residues. CDR3 in amino acids: CASSYSRGGETNEKLFF. CDR3 coding DNA: TGTGCCAGCAGTTACTCGCGGGGGGGAGAGACTAATGAAAAACTGTTTTTT.

The sample holds a few counts of this clonotype. The CDR3 here is CASSVEGRRTDTQYF. CDR3 DNA: TGTGCCAGCAGCGTAGAGGGGAGACGAACAGATACGCAGTATTTT. The rearrangement uses TRBV9 and TRBJ2-3; either TRBD1 or TRBD2 may fit D (5 bases each). V was cut by 0 bases and J by 3 bases, with 11 bases left in between. Germline loops: CDR1 SGDLS, CDR2 YYNGEE. There are 15 residues in the CDR3.

This clonotype was counted between two and nine times. In DNA, the CDR3 is TGTGCCAGCAGCTCCCGGGACAGGGGGCTTAACTATGGCTACACCTTC. Its protein product is CASSSRDRGLNYGYTF. The chain carries TRBV11-2 and TRBJ1-2; 12 bases are a match to TRBD1. Trimming at V came to 4 bases and at J to 1 base, leaving 4 bases not matched to a gene. The CDR3 extends over 16 amino acids. Germline assignment: CDR1 SGHAT and CDR2 FQNNGV.

The chain is built from TRBV24-1 and TRBJ2-1; D unclear. With 3 bases removed from V and 3 bases from J, the gap between germline ends came to 8 bases. This CDR3 is 14 amino acids long. From germline, CDR1 is KGHDR and CDR2 SFDVKD. The CDR3 is CATSDGHNYNEQFF. CDR3 sequence (DNA): TGTGCCACCAGTGATGGGCATAACTACAATGAGCAGTTCTTC.

The chain recombines TRBV4-1 with TRBJ1-4, with D unresolved. CDR1 and CDR2 from the germline V gene are MGHRA and YSYEKL. The V and J ends lost 0 bases and 0 bases respectively, with 8 bases between them. CDR3 length: 16 residues. Written as DNA, the CDR3 is TGCGCCAGCAGCCAAGATATTGGCCCAACTAATGAAAAACTGTTTTTT. Amino acids: CASSQDIGPTNEKLFF.

This clonotype came up many times. The gene calls are TRBV29-1 and TRBJ2-1; 11 nucleotides align to TRBD2. J was trimmed by 6 bases and V by 0 bases; bases with no gene match: 4. The CDR3 has 15 residues. CDR1 is SQVTM and CDR2 is ANQGSEA in the germline V gene. The CDR3: CSVEEIAGGTNEQFF. The CDR3, as DNA: TGCAGCGTTGAAGAAATAGCGGGGGGGACCAATGAGCAGTTCTTC.

There are a few counts of this clonotype. V usage is TRBV20-1 and J usage is TRBJ2-7, with D maybe TRBD1 (5 bases). This CDR3 contains 13 residues. Trimming left V 1 base short and J 2 bases short, with 9 bases between. Germline CDR1 is DFQATT and CDR2 is SNEGSKA (reference sequence). The CDR3 coding sequence is TGCAGTGCTAGAGGTGCAGGGCCCTACGAGCAGTACTTC. It specifies CSARGAGPYEQYF.

CDR3 amino acids: CASSLGGPIFNEQFF. Here the CDR3 DNA reads TGTGCCAGCAGCTTAGGGGGACCAATTTTCAATGAGCAGTTCTTC. V and J are TRBV7-8 and TRBJ2-1, with D perhaps assigned TRBD1 or TRBD2 (5 bases each). The CDR3 is made up of 15 amino acids. V gave up 1 base and J gave up 6 bases, with 13 bases separating them. Germline-derived CDR1 and CDR2 are SGHVS and FQNEAQ.

The sample holds a few counts of this clonotype. The rearrangement uses TRBV24-1 and TRBJ2-1, with 8 positions matching TRBD1. After removal of 2 bases from V and 9 bases from J, the junction contained 2 bases not matched to a gene. The V gene's germline CDR1 is KGHDR and CDR2 SFDVKD. This CDR3 has 13 residues. This CDR3 reads CATSDSTGGEQFF. CDR3 nucleotides: TGTGCCACCAGTGATTCCACAGGGGGTGAGCAGTTCTTC.

This clonotype was observed a single time. The CDR3 is CASRRSETQYF. DNA of the CDR3: TGCGCCAGCAGACGTAGCGAGACCCAGTACTTC. The rearrangement links TRBV5-1 to TRBJ2-5; D is undetermined. With 5 bases removed from V and 5 bases from J, the gap between germline ends came to 7 bases. The CDR3 is 11 amino acids. From germline, CDR1 is SGHRS and CDR2 YFSETQ.

This clonotype has only a few counts. The gene calls are TRBV6-1 and TRBJ1-2; D possibly corresponds to TRBD1 (6 bases). Per the germline V gene, CDR1 is MNHNS and CDR2 is SASEGT. V lost 1 base and J lost 3, with 9 bases in between. The CDR3 is made up of 14 amino acids. CDR3 in DNA: TGTGCCAGCAGTGAAGAGGGGGGGTACTATGGCTACACCTTC. Translating it yields CASSEEGGYYGYTF.

The chain has TRBV7-9 and TRBJ2-1; D may match TRBD1 or TRBD2 (6 bases each). The CDR3 length is 15 residues. V lost 1 base to trimming and J lost 5 bases, with 12 bases between them. Looked up from germline, CDR1 is SEHNR and CDR2 is FQNEAQ (reference sequence). CDR3 region: CASSLGGARHNEQFF. The CDR3 nucleotides are TGTGCCAGCAGCTTAGGGGGGGCGAGGCACAATGAGCAGTTCTTC.

The sample holds a few counts of this clonotype. This may arise from a read error, as a much more abundant clone is one base away. The chain uses TRBV7-8 and TRBJ2-3, with a tentative D call TRBD2 (7 bases). Germline V gives CDR1 SGHVS, CDR2 FQNEAQ. CDR3 length equals 15 residues. V was trimmed by 1 base and J by 1 base, leaving 9 bases between them. CDR3 sequence reads: CASSLEGGGTDTQYF. Written as DNA, the CDR3 is TGTGCCAGCAGCTTAGAGGGGGGGGGCACAGATACGCAGTATTTT.

The chain combines TRBV5-6 with TRBJ1-3, with 8 bases fitting TRBD1. This CDR3 is built from 15 residues. V lost 3 bases and J lost 4; bases outside the gene matches: 6. CDR1 is SGHDT and CDR2 is YYEEEE in the germline V gene. This CDR3 is CASSYQGAPGNTIYF. The CDR3 bases are TGTGCCAGCAGCTATCAGGGGGCGCCCGGAAACACCATATATTTT.

The V and J genes are TRBV7-6 and TRBJ2-5, with D possibly being TRBD1 (5 bases). V lost 6 bases, J lost 1 base, and 15 bases lay in between. The CDR3 loop spans 15 amino acids. Looked up from germline, CDR1 is SGHVS and CDR2 is FNYEAQ. The CDR3 protein is CASSSSPTAQETQYF. DNA of the CDR3: TGTGCCAGCAGTTCATCTCCGACAGCCCAAGAGACCCAGTACTTC.

This clonotype was recorded at least ten times. The chain joins TRBV12-3 or TRBV12-4 to TRBJ1-5, with TRBD1 as a possible D gene (5 bases). The V and J ends lost 3 bases and 4 bases respectively, with 7 bases between them. CDR3 length equals 13 residues. CDR3 sequence reads: CASSFRGNQPQHF. The CDR3, as DNA: TGTGCCAGCAGTTTCCGGGGGAATCAGCCCCAGCATTTT.